These T cell receptor beta chains were read from a single sample in a study of T cell changes during pregnancy in multiple sclerosis. TCRdb's table, derived via immunoSEQ multiplex PCR, lists solely in-frame clones and lacks some. The data show 90,000 or so clones, with roughly 90% seen just once and about 1.5% held by the top ten. The sequencing here drew on peripheral blood, taken in the first trimester of pregnancy. The receptors derive from a female donor with multiple sclerosis, enrolled in a pregnancy study. Each CDR3 is given with its conserved first and last residue.

J	V	CDR3
TRBJ1-1	TRBV29-1	CSVDRQGLNTEAFF
TRBJ2-1	TRBV19	CASSIGRGTSGSQEQFF
TRBJ1-5	TRBV10-2	CASSTGGNQPQHF
TRBJ2-3	TRBV7-2	CASSDPGTREYF
TRBJ1-1	TRBV30	CAWSPRTEAFF
TRBJ2-3	TRBV4-1	CASSQGTGKASDTQYF
TRBJ2-1	TRBV9	CASITLHPSTACSYNEQFF
TRBJ1-3	TRBV5-4	CASSFRIPRGTGNTIYF
TRBJ2-3	TRBV29-1	CSVETGSTDTQYF
TRBJ2-7	TRBV10-3	CAIRADRGEQYF
TRBJ1-1	TRBV11-2	CASSLGQGRTEAFF
TRBJ2-7	TRBV27	CASSPQQGYEQYF
TRBJ2-1	TRBV2	CASSDPGEQFF
TRBJ1-1	TRBV10-3	CAISEPGAGYTEAFF
TRBJ2-2	TRBV7-9	CASSSRLLPGELFF
TRBJ1-3	TRBV19	CASSKSDRGENTIYF
TRBJ1-2	TRBV18	CASSPEHKPYGYTF
TRBJ2-7	TRBV6-5	CASSYSRDRGREQYF
TRBJ2-1	TRBV29-1	CSVKGPSGRALGNEQFF
TRBJ2-2	TRBV28	CASSLGQATGELFF
TRBJ1-1	TRBV21-1	CASSKGRDKYEAFF
TRBJ2-7	TRBV29-1	CSVEGGRTYEQYF
TRBJ2-1	TRBV19	CATQQGSYNEQFF
TRBJ1-1	TRBV6-5	CASSGHGTGSSEAFF
TRBJ2-6	TRBV11-2	CASSLGPTGGGVLTF
TRBJ2-3	TRBV9	CASSPMDRTDTQYF
TRBJ2-5	TRBV30	CAWSVLAGGETQYF
TRBJ1-2	TRBV5-1	CASSLGTVHGYTF
TRBJ2-2	TRBV28	CASSLWNRVAGELFF
TRBJ2-7	TRBV11-2	CASSFAGPPYEQYF
TRBJ2-1	TRBV30	CAWTVTSGYNEQFF
TRBJ1-3	TRBV19	CASSMDSSGNTIYF
TRBJ2-7	TRBV19	CASSIDWTSYEQYF
TRBJ2-5	TRBV27	CASSRTLGGGETQYF
TRBJ2-1	TRBV5-1	CASSLVRGAPSSEQFF
TRBJ2-5	TRBV6-5	CASSYGLAAGGTQYF
TRBJ1-5	TRBV28	CASSPPRGQPQHF
TRBJ1-3	TRBV29-1	CSVHGGEQSSGNTIYF
TRBJ2-7	TRBV7-2	CASSFPPGPEQYF
TRBJ2-3	TRBV27	CATRDGRDITDTQYF
TRBJ1-4	TRBV27	CASSLRYRGGSNEKLFF